Below, 20 T cell receptor beta chains from the same sample are listed, as sequenced in a study of T cell repertoires in cytomegalovirus infection. TCRdb ran MiXCR on the reads and lists one entry per CDR3 protein. The sample lists hundreds of thousands of distinct CDR3 sequences, roughly a third occurring once. Antigens for these TCRs are unknown. The input for sequencing was cultured PBMCs, taken from culture after CMV antigen stimulation. Every receptor here comes from a human donor in good health (CMV status not recorded). Some clones in this sample may be carry-over from other donors' samples.

The DNA for the CDR3 is TGTGCCGCCAGCAATTTCCCTAGCGGGGGTTTGGATACGCAGTATTTT. Amino acid sequence: CAASNFPSGGLDTQYF. The chain couples TRBV12-3 or TRBV12-4 to TRBJ2-3; 10 bases map to TRBD2. This CDR3 is 16 amino acids long. After removal of 11 bases from V and 6 bases from J, the junction contained 17 bases not matched to a gene.

The V gene is TRBV12-3 or TRBV12-4, the J gene TRBJ1-1, with D hard to call. The CDR3 extends over 11 amino acids. The germline V and J ends were trimmed by 6 bases and 9 bases, with 11 bases remaining between them. CDR3 DNA sequence: TGTGCCAGCAGAATGGGCCCCCAAGCTTTCTTT. Translated: CASRMGPQAFF.

CDR3 amino acids: CASSFHGQGRGNTEAFF. CDR3 bases: TGTGCCAGCAGTTTCCACGGACAGGGCCGGGGGAACACTGAAGCTTTCTTT. The chain is built from TRBV28 and TRBJ1-1; TRBD1 matches 8 bases. This CDR3 spans 17 amino acids. V shed 3 bases, J shed 1 base, and the junction held 10 bases outside the gene matches. Looked up from germline, CDR1 is MDHEN and CDR2 is SYDVKM.

This clonotype was detected a few times. The gene calls are TRBV19 and TRBJ2-1; D perhaps matches TRBD2 (6 bases). Germline V gives CDR1 LNHDA, CDR2 SQIVND (reference sequence). Between the trimmed V and J ends, which lost 6 bases and 7 bases, there was a span of 16 bases. There are 14 residues in the CDR3. The CDR3 nucleotides are TGTGCCAGTAGCACCCGGGGACTCCAAAATGAGCAGTTCTTC. Protein product: CASSTRGLQNEQFF.

The chain recombines TRBV10-3 with TRBJ2-6; 12 positions agree with TRBD2. CDR3 length equals 18 residues. V was clipped by 4 bases and J by 2 bases; unmatched bases: 6. Germline V gene sequence: CDR1 ENHRY, CDR2 SYGVKD. The CDR3, as DNA: TGTGCCATCAGTGGAAGAAGACTAGCGGGAGCTGGGGCCAACGTCCTGACTTTC. Its protein product is CAISGRRLAGAGANVLTF.

The chain links TRBV5-4 to TRBJ2-1; 10 bases match TRBD2. V shed 3 bases and J 7 bases; nucleotides not matched to a gene: 10. The CDR3 spans 16 residues. Germline CDR1 and CDR2: SGHNT and YYREEE (reference sequence). The CDR3 DNA is TGTGCCAGCAGCTCGGGTGGGGCTAGCGGGGGAAATGAGCAGTTCTTC. Its translation is CASSSGGASGGNEQFF.

V and J are TRBV7-6 and TRBJ2-1; 7 nucleotides match TRBD2. The trim removed 5 bases at V and 2 bases at J, leaving 9 bases unmatched. Germline V CDR1 and CDR2: SGHVS, FNYEAQ. The CDR3 contains 16 residues. In nucleotides, the CDR3 is TGTGCCAGCAGCCCCTCGACGGGGGGACCCTACAATGAGCAGTTCTTC. Protein sequence: CASSPSTGGPYNEQFF.

Many counts were recorded for this clonotype. The V call is TRBV7-2, the J call TRBJ2-5; D remains unclear. With 5 bases removed from V and 5 bases from J, the gap between germline ends came to 18 bases. Looked up from germline, CDR1 is SGHTA and CDR2 is FQGNSA. The CDR3 contains 15 residues. CDR3 sequence reads: CASSLNFRLVETQYF. The CDR3 DNA follows: TGTGCCAGCAGCCTAAATTTTCGCCTAGTCGAGACCCAGTACTTC.

The chain links TRBV20-1 to TRBJ2-7; D is uncertain. Germline V gene sequence: CDR1 DFQATT, CDR2 SNEGSKA (reference sequence). The CDR3 runs 10 residues. Trimming took off 6 bases at V and 3 bases at J, with 6 bases between the two ends. The CDR3 region is CSARVYEQYF. DNA of the CDR3: TGCAGTGCAAGGGTCTACGAGCAGTACTTC.

The sample holds a few counts of this clonotype. The chain has TRBV12-3 or TRBV12-4 and TRBJ2-2; D is ambiguous. CDR3 length equals 14 residues. Trimming took off 3 bases at V and 11 bases at J, with 16 bases between the two ends. The chain's CDR3 is CASSLAWAADELFF. The CDR3 nucleotides read TGTGCCAGCAGTTTGGCTTGGGCGGCGGATGAGCTGTTTTTT.

This chain joins TRBV28 and TRBJ1-5, with a possible D match to TRBD1 (5 bases). This CDR3 is built from 13 residues. Germline V CDR1 and CDR2: MDHEN, SYDVKM. Deletions cut 5 bases from V and 6 bases from J, with 11 bases between. The CDR3 sequence is CASSPIQGQPQHF. The DNA of the CDR3 is TGTGCCAGCAGTCCCATCCAGGGTCAGCCCCAGCATTTT.

This sequence joins TRBV7-9 and TRBJ1-2; 12 nucleotides match TRBD1. From germline, CDR1 is SEHNR and CDR2 FQNEAQ (reference sequence). The CDR3 runs 14 residues. V lost 5 bases, J lost 6 bases, and 4 bases stayed unmatched. Here the CDR3 reads CASSPGTGGDGYTF. The CDR3 DNA sequence: TGTGCCAGCAGCCCCGGGACAGGGGGCGATGGCTACACCTTC.

The rearrangement joins TRBV6-2 or TRBV6-3 to TRBJ2-3, with D possibly being TRBD2 (7 bases). V lost 8 bases to trimming and J lost 5 bases, with 17 bases between them. Germline CDR1 MNHEY, CDR2 SVGEGT. The CDR3 is 14 residues long. The DNA of the CDR3 is TGTGCCAGCGGGGGGGGGGGGGCCGGAGATACGCAGTATTTT. This codes for CASGGGGAGDTQYF.

This clonotype was counted only a few times. This chain uses TRBV25-1 with TRBJ2-7; 11 positions agree with TRBD1. V lost 4 bases, J lost 2 bases, and 4 bases stayed unmatched. From germline, CDR1 is MGHDK and CDR2 SYGVNS. This CDR3 contains 15 residues. The CDR3 protein is CASSARGQGAYEQYF. The CDR3 DNA follows: TGTGCCAGCAGTGCCCGGGGACAGGGGGCCTACGAGCAGTACTTC.

Only a few counts were recorded for this clonotype. This rearrangement joins TRBV7-2 to TRBJ1-2; 8 bases match TRBD1. Per germline, CDR1 SGHTA and CDR2 FQGNSA. J lost 5 bases, V lost 5 bases, and 13 bases had no gene match. This CDR3 region has 16 residues. Here the CDR3 DNA reads TGTGCCAGCAGCCCCGACAGGGGCCTATCGGGGTATGGCTACACCTTC. This encodes CASSPDRGLSGYGYTF.

This chain uses TRBV20-1 with TRBJ1-5; D gene ambiguous. Looked up from germline, CDR1 is DFQATT and CDR2 is SNEGSKA (reference sequence). The CDR3 is 13 amino acids. With 2 bases removed from V and 5 bases from J, the gap between germline ends came to 10 bases. CDR3: CSARKESDQPQHF. The CDR3 region has the DNA TGCAGTGCTAGAAAGGAGTCAGATCAGCCCCAGCATTTT.

This chain joins TRBV20-1 and TRBJ1-2, with 7 positions matching TRBD1. The CDR3 totals 14 residues. The ends lost 2 bases at V and 2 bases at J; junction bases unmatched: 5. CDR1 DFQATT and CDR2 SNEGSKA come from the germline V gene (reference sequence). CDR3 amino acids: CSARPQTGNYGYTF. The CDR3 bases are TGCAGTGCTAGACCCCAGACAGGGAACTATGGCTACACCTTC.

The rearrangement uses TRBV2 and TRBJ1-2, with D hard to call. V gave up 2 bases and J gave up 4 bases, with 11 bases separating them. CDR1 SNHLY and CDR2 FYNNEI come from the germline V gene. The CDR3 runs to 14 residues. The CDR3 region has the DNA TGTGCCAGCAGTGAAAAGGGTTTAGTCTATGGCTACACCTTC. Its translation is CASSEKGLVYGYTF.

The V call is TRBV7-8, the J call TRBJ2-7; 7 nucleotides line up with TRBD1. The V segment lost 4 bases and the J segment 3 bases; nucleotides outside the gene matches: 12. The CDR3 extends over 16 amino acids. In germline, CDR1 is SGHVS, CDR2 FQNEAQ. The CDR3 DNA reads as TGTGCCAGCAGCTCCGGCGCGCGGACAGGAAACTACGAGCAGTACTTC. This encodes CASSSGARTGNYEQYF.

This chain uses TRBV7-9 with TRBJ1-5; D uncertain. Deletions cut 9 bases from V and 8 bases from J, with 8 bases between. In germline, CDR1 is SEHNR, CDR2 FQNEAQ (reference sequence). The CDR3 length is 10 residues. The CDR3 region is CARQPEPQHF. CDR3 DNA sequence: TGTGCCAGGCAACCGGAGCCCCAGCATTTT.